The 5 T cell receptor beta chains in this list originate from one sample, sequenced in a study of T cells in Graves' hyperthyroidism and ophthalmopathy. Authors of the study amplified TCR beta CDR3 regions from RNA transcripts. Primed by the HTBI set, a first-round RT-PCR was run on the TCR CDR3. TCRdb independently ran MiXCR on the multiplex PCR reads; one entry per CDR3 protein. The sample consists of under 650,000 distinct CDR3 sequences, about 16% of them appearing once. Sequencing input: blood. The receptors derive from a woman aged 25 to 45 with Graves' hyperthyroidism.

CDR3 region: CASSINIGQGASEAFF. CDR3 DNA sequence: TGTGCCAGTAGTATTAATATTGGACAGGGGGCATCTGAAGCTTTCTTT. V usage is TRBV19 and J usage is TRBJ1-1, with 11 bases matching TRBD1. Germline CDR1 is LNHDA and CDR2 is SQIVND (reference sequence). The CDR3 has 16 residues. The V and J ends lost 3 bases and 6 bases, in that order; junction bases with no gene match: 9.

The gene calls are TRBV5-5 and TRBJ2-1; 11 bases agree with TRBD2. CDR1 is SGHKS, CDR2 YYEKEE, per germline (reference sequence). Germline trimming cut 2 bases from V and 2 bases from J; bases unmatched to any gene: 3. The CDR3 totals 16 residues. The DNA of the CDR3 is TGTGCCAGCAGCTTAGGGACTAGCGGACCCTACAATGAGCAGTTCTTC. Its translation is CASSLGTSGPYNEQFF.

V and J are TRBV27 and TRBJ2-5; the D is unclear. The CDR3 contains 13 residues. Germline CDR1 and CDR2: MNHEY and SMNVEV (reference sequence). The V gene lost 4 bases and the J gene lost 5 bases, with 11 bases spanning the gap. CDR3 nucleotides: TGTGCCAGCAGTTCGCGCAGACGGGAGACCCAGTACTTC. Residues: CASSSRRRETQYF.

The chain uses TRBV20-1 and TRBJ1-2; D is unclear. Trimming took 2 bases from V and 7 from J, leaving 14 bases between them. CDR3 length: 13 amino acids. Germline V gives CDR1 DFQATT, CDR2 SNEGSKA (reference sequence). The CDR3 DNA reads TGCAGTGCTAGACGGACCCGTGGCGGTGGCTACACCTTC. Translation: CSARRTRGGGYTF.

The V gene is TRBV2, the J gene TRBJ1-2, with D hard to call. The CDR3 covers 15 residues. Looked up from germline, CDR1 is SNHLY and CDR2 is FYNNEI. V was shortened by 1 base and J by 4 bases, with 13 bases between the two germline ends. CDR3: CASSEGSGRFYGYTF. The CDR3 bases are TGTGCCAGCAGTGAAGGTTCAGGTCGTTTCTATGGCTACACCTTC.